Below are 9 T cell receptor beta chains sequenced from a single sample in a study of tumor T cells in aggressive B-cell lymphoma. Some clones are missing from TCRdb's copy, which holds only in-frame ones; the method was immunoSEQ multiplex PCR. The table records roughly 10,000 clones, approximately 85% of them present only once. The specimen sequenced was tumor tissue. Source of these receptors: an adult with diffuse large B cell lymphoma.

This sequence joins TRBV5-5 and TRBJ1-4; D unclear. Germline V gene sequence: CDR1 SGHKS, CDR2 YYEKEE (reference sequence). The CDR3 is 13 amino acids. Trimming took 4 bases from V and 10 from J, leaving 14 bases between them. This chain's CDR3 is CASSPYREAKLFF. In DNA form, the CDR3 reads TGTGCCAGCAGCCCGTATAGGGAGGCAAAACTGTTTTTT.

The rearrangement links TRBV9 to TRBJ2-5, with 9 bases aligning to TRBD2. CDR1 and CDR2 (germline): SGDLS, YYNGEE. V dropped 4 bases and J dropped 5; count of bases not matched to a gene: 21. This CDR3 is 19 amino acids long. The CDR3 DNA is TGTGCCAGCAGCTCCTCGAGCAGCTCCGGGACTAGCTGGCGGGAGACCCAGTACTTC. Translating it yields CASSSSSSSGTSWRETQYF.

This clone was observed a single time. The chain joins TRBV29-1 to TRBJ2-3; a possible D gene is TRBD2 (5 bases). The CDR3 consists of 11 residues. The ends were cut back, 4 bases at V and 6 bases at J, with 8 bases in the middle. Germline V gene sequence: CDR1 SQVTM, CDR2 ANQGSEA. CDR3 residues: CSVAQRDTQYF. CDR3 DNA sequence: TGCAGCGTTGCCCAGCGGGATACGCAGTATTTT.

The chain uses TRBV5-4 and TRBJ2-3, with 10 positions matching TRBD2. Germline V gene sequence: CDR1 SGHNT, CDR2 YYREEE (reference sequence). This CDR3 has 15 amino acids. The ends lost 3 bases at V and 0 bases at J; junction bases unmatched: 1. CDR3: CASSSTSGSTDTQYF. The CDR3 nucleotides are TGTGCCAGCAGCTCGACTAGCGGGAGCACAGATACGCAGTATTTT.

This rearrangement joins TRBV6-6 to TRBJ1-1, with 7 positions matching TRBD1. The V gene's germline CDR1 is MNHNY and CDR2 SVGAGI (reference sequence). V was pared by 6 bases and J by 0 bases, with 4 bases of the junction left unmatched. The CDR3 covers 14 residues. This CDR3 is CASRLRGLNTEAFF. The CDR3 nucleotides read TGTGCCAGCAGGCTTAGGGGGCTGAACACTGAAGCTTTCTTT.

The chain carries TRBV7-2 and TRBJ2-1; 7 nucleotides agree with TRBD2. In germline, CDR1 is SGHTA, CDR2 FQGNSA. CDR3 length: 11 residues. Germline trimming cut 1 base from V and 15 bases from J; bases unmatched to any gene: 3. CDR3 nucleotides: TGTGCCAGCAGCTTAGATACTAGCGTGTTCTTC. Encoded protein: CASSLDTSVFF.

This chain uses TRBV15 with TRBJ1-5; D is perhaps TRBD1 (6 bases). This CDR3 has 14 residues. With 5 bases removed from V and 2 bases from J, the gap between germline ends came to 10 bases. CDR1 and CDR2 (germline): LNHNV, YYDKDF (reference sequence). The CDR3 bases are TGTGCCACCAGCGGGGACATCCGCAATCAGCCCCAGCATTTT. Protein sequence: CATSGDIRNQPQHF.

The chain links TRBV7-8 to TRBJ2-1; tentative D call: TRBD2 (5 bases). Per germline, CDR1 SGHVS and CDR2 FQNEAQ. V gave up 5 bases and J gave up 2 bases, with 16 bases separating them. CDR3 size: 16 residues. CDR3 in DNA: TGTGCCAGCAGCCCCGAGGGTAATCCCCCCTACAATGAGCAGTTCTTC. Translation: CASSPEGNPPYNEQFF.

CDR3 sequence: CASSPWRNTEAFF. As DNA, the CDR3 is TGTGCCAGCAGCCCTTGGAGGAACACTGAAGCTTTCTTT. The genes are TRBV7-2 and TRBJ1-1, with no clear D. CDR3 length: 13 amino acids. Trimming removed 5 bases at V and 1 base at J, with 8 bases between. Germline V gene data show CDR1 as SGHTA and CDR2 as FQGNSA.